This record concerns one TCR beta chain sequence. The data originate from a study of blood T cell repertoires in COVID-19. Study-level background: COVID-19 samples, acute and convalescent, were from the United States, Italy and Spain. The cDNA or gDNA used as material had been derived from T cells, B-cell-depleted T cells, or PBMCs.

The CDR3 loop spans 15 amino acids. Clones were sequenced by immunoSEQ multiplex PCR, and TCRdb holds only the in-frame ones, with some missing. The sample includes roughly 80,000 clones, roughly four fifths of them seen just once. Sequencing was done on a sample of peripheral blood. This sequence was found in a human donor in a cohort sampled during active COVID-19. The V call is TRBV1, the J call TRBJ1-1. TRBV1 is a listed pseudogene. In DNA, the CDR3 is TGCACCAGCAGCCAAGACCGGTTCTGGAGGACTGAAGCTTTCTTT. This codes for CTSSQDRFWRTEAFF.